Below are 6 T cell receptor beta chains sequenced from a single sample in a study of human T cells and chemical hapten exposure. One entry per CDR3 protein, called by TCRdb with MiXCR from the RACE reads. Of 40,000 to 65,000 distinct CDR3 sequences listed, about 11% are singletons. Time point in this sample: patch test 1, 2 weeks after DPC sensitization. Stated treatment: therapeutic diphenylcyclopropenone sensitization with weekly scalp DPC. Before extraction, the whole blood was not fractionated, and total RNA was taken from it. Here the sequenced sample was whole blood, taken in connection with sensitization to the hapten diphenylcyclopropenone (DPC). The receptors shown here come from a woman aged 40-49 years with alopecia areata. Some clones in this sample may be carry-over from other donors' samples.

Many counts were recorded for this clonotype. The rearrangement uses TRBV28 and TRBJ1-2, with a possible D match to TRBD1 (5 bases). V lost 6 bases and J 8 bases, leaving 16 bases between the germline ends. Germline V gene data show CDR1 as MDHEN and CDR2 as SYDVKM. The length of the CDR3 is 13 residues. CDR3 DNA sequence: TGTGCCAGCAGGCAGGGTGGGGCGCTCGGCTACACCTTC. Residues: CASRQGGALGYTF.

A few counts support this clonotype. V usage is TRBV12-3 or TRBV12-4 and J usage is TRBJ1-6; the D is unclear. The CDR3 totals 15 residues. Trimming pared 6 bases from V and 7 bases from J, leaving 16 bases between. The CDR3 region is CASSTTTGRNSPLHF. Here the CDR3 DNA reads TGTGCCAGCAGCACCACGACGGGCAGGAATTCACCCCTCCACTTT.

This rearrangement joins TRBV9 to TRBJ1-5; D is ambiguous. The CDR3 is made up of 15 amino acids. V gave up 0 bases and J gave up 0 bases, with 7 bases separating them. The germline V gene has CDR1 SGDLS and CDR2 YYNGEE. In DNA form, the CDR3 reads TGTGCCAGCAGCGTAGAGGGCAATAGCAATCAGCCCCAGCATTTT. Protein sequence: CASSVEGNSNQPQHF.

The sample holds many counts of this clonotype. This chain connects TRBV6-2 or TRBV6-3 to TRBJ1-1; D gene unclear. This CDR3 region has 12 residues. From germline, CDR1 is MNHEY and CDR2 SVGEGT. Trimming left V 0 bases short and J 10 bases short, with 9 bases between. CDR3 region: CASSYSTGRAFF. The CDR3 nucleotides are TGTGCCAGCAGTTACTCTACGGGGAGAGCTTTCTTT.

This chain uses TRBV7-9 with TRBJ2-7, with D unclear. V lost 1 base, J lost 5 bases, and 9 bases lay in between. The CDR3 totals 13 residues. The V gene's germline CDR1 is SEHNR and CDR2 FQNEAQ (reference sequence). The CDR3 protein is CASSLETGNEQYF. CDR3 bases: TGTGCCAGCAGCTTAGAAACGGGCAACGAGCAGTACTTC.

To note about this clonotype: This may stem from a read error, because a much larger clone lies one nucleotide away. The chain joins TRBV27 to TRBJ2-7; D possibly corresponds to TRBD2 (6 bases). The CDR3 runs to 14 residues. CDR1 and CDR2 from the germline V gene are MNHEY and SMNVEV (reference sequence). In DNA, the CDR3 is TGTGTCAGCAGTTTCGGAGGGTTCGCAGACGAGCAGTACTTC. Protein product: CVSSFGGFADEQYF.